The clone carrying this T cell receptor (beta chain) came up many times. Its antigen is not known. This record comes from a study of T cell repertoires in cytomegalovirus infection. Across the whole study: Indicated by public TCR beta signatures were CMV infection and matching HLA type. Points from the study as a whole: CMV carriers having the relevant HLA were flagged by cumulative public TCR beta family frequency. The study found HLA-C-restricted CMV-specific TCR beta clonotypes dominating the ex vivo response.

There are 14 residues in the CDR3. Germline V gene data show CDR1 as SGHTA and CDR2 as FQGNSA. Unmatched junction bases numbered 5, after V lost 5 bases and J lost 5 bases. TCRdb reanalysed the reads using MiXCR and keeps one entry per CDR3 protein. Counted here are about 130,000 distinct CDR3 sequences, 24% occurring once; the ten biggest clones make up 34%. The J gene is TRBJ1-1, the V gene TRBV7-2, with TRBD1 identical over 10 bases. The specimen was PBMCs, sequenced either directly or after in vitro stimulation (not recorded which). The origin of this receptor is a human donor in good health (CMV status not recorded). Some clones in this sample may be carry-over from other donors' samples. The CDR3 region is CASSIGQGGTEAFF. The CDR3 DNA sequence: TGTGCCAGCAGCATAGGACAGGGGGGGACTGAAGCTTTCTTT.